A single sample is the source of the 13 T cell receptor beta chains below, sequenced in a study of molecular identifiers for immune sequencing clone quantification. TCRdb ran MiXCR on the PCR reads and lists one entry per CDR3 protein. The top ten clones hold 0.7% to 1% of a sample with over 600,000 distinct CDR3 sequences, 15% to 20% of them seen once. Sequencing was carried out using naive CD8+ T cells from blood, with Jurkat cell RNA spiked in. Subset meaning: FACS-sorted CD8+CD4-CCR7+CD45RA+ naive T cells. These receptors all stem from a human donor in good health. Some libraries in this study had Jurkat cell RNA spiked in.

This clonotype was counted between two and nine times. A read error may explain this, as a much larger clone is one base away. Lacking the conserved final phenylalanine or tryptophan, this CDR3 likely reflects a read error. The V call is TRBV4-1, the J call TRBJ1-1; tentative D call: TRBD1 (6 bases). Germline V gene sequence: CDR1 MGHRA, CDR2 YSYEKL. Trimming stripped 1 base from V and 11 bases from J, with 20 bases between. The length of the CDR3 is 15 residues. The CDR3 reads CASSQVDRTDTGAFL. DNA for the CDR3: TGCGCCAGCAGCCAAGTGGACAGAACAGACACTGGGGCTTTCCTT.

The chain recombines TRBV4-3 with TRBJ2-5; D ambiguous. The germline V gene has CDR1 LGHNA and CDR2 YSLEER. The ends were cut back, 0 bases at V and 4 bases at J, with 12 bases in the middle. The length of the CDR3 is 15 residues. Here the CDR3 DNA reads TGCGCCAGCAGCCAAGATATAGGCGTGGGAGAGACCCAGTACTTC. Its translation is CASSQDIGVGETQYF.

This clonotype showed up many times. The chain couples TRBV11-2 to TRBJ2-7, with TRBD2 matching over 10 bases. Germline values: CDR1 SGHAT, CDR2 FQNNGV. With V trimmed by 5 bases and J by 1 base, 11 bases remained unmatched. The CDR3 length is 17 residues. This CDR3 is CASSRTSGDYQSYEQYF. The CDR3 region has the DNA TGTGCCAGCAGCCGCACTAGCGGGGATTACCAATCCTACGAGCAGTACTTC.

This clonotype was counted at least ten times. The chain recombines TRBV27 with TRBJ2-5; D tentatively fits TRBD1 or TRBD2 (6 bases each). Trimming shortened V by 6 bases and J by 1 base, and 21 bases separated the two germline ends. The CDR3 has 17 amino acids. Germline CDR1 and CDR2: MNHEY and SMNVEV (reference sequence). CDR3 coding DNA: TGTGCCAGCAGCCATGGGGGGCCCTTTGGATCCCAAGAGACCCAGTACTTC. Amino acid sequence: CASSHGGPFGSQETQYF.

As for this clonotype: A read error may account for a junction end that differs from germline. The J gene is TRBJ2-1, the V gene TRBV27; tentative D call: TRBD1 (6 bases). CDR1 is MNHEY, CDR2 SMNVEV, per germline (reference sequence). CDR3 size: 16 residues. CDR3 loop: CASSILTGYTYDEQFF. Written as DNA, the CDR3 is TGTGCCAGCAGTATCCTCACAGGGTATACCTACGATGAGCAGTTCTTC.

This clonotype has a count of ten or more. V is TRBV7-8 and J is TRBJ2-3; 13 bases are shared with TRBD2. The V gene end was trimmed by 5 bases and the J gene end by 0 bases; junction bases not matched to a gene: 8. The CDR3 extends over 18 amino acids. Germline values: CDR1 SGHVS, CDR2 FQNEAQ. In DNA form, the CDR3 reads TGTGCCAGCAGCGATAGACTAGCGGGAGGTCCCAGCACAGATACGCAGTATTTT. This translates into CASSDRLAGGPSTDTQYF.

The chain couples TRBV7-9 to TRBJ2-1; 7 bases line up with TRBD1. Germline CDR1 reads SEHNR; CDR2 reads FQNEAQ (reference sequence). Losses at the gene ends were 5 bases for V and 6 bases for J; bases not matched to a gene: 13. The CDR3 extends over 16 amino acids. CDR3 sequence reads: CASSQSDRELGNEQFF. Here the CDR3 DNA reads TGTGCCAGCAGCCAAAGCGACAGGGAACTGGGCAATGAGCAGTTCTTC.

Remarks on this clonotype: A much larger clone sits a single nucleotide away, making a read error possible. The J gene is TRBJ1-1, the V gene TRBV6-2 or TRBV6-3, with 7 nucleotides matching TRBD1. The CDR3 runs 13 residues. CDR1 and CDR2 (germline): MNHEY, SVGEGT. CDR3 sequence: CVSSEPGQPEAFF. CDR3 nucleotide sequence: TGTGTCAGCAGTGAACCGGGACAGCCTGAAGCTTTCTTT.

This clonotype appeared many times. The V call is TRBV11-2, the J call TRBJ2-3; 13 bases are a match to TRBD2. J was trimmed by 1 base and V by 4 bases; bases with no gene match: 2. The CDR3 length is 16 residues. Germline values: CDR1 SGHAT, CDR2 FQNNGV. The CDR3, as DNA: TGTGCCAGCAGCTATGGACTAGCGGGGGGCACAGATACGCAGTATTTT. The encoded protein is CASSYGLAGGTDTQYF.

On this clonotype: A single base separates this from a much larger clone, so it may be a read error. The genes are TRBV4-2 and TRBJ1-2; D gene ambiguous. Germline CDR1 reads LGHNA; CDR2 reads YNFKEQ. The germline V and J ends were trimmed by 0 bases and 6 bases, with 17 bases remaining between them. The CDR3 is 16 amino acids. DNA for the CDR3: TGTGCCAGCAGCCAAGATCTGGATGCCGCCCTCCATGGCTACACCTTC. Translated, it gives CASSQDLDAALHGYTF.

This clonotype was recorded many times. The CDR3 loop is CASRYSGASTDTQYF. The CDR3 DNA reads TGTGCCAGCAGATATAGCGGTGCTAGCACAGATACGCAGTATTTT. The rearrangement uses TRBV12-3 or TRBV12-4 and TRBJ2-3; a possible D gene is TRBD2 (6 bases). V lost 6 bases to trimming and J lost 0 bases, with 13 bases between them. This CDR3 comprises 15 residues.

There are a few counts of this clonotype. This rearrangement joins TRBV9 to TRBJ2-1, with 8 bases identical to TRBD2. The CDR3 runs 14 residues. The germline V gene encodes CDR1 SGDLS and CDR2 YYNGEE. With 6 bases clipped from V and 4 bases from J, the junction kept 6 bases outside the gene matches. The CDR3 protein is CASTSERGYNEQFF. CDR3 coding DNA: TGTGCCAGCACCTCTGAGCGGGGGTACAATGAGCAGTTCTTC.

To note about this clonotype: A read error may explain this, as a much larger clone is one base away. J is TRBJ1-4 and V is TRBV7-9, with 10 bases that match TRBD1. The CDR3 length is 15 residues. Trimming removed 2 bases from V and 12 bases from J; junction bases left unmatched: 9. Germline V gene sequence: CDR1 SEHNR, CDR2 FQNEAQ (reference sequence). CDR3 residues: CASSLSGQGYEELFF. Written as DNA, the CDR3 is TGTGCCAGCAGCTTATCGGGACAGGGGTACGAAGAACTGTTTTTT.